The T cell receptor beta chain under discussion was sequenced for a study of T cell clonotyping in hematopoietic cell transplantation. Study overall: Pretransplant recipient samples were taken after cytoreduction. Regarding the study as a whole: Recipient TCR diversity dropped after transplant; expanded clonotypes rose from day 30 to 180. Few recipient clonotypes overlapped donors; over 95% were de novo at given depth. Graft donor and pretransplant recipient Inverse Simpson Index values predicted broader posttransplant TCR diversity.

V was clipped by 4 bases and J by 4 bases, with 5 bases between them. CDR1 is SGHAT and CDR2 is FQNNGV in the germline V gene. The CDR3 totals 12 residues. The time point is: recipient sample about 28 days before transplant, after cytoreduction. As for this clone: As yet, its antigen is unknown.

Assay used: immunoSEQ multiplex PCR; TCRdb lists only in-frame clones, some missing. The sample includes tens of thousands of clones, around 84% of them seen just once. The genes are TRBV11-2 and TRBJ2-1, with unresolved D. The sequenced sample was peripheral blood mononuclear cells, obtained before stem cell transplant. The origin of this receptor is a woman aged 60-75 years with acute myeloid leukemia. Some clones in this sample may be carry-over from other donors' samples. CDR3 coding DNA: TGTGCCAGCAGCTGGGATTACAATGAGCAGTTCTTC. Protein product: CASSWDYNEQFF.